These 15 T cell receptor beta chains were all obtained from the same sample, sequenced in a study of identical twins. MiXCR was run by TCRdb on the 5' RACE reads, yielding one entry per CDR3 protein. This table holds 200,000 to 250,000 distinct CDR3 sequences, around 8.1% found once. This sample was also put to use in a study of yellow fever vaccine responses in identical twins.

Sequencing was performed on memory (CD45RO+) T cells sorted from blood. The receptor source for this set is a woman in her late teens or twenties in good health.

The CDR3 nucleotides read TGTGCCAGCAGCCAAAGGAACTGGAATTCACCCCTCCACTTT. This gives the protein CASSQRNWNSPLHF. The V call is TRBV3-1, the J call TRBJ1-6; unclear D gene. This CDR3 contains 14 residues. Looked up from germline, CDR1 is LGHDT and CDR2 is YNNKEL (reference sequence). V lost 2 bases and J lost 7, with 9 bases in between.

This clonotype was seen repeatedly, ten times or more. CDR3 in DNA: TGTGCCAGCAACCCCGGACTGCAACGCAATGAGCAGTTCTTC. This sequence encodes CASNPGLQRNEQFF. V usage is TRBV12-3 or TRBV12-4 and J usage is TRBJ2-1, with TRBD2 as a possible D gene (5 bases). The CDR3 covers 14 residues. V was shortened by 7 bases and J by 6 bases, with 16 bases between the two germline ends.

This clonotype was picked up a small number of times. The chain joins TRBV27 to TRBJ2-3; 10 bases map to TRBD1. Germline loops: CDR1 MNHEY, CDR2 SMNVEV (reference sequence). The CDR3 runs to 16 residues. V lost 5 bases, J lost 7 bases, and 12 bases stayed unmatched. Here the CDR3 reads CASSLIGDRGRNTQYF. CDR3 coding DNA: TGTGCCAGCAGTCTTATCGGAGACAGGGGGCGCAATACGCAGTATTTT.

The CDR3 region has the DNA TGCAGTGCTAGGGGGGGGAGCGTCTACAATGAGCAGTTCTTC. Encoded protein: CSARGGSVYNEQFF. This sequence joins TRBV20-1 and TRBJ2-1; TRBD2 aligns across 7 bases. The CDR3 extends over 14 amino acids. Losses at the gene ends were 3 bases for V and 3 bases for J; bases not matched to a gene: 5. The V gene's germline CDR1 is DFQATT and CDR2 SNEGSKA (reference sequence).

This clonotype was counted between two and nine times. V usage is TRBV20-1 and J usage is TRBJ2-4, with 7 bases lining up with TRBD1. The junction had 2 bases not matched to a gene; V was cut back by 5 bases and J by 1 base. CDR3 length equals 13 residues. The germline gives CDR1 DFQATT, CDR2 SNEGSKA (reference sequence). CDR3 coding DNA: TGCAGTGCTCGGGACAGCGCCAAAAACATTCAGTACTTC. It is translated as CSARDSAKNIQYF.

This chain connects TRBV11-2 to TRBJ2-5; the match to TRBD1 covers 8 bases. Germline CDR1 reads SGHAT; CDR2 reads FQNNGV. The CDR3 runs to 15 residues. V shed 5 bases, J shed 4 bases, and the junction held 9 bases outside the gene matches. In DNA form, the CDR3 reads TGTGCCAGCAGCCCACTACAGGGGGTGGGAGAGACCCAGTACTTC. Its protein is CASSPLQGVGETQYF.

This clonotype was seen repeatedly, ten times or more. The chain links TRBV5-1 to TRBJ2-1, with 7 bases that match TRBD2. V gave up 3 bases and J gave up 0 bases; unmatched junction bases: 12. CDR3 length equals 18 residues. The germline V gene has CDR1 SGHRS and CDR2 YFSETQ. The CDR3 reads CASSSESLAASSYNEQFF. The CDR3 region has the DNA TGCGCCAGCAGCTCAGAGTCGCTAGCGGCCAGCTCCTACAATGAGCAGTTCTTC.

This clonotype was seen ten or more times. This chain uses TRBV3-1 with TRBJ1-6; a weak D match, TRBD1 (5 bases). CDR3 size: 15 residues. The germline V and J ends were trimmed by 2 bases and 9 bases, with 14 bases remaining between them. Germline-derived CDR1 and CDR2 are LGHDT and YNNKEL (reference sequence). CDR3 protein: CASSQSSGSGSPLHF. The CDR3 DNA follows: TGTGCCAGCAGCCAATCCTCAGGGAGTGGTTCACCCCTCCACTTT. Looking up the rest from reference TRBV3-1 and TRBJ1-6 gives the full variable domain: DTAVSQTPKYLVTQMGNDKSIKCEQNLGHDTMYWYKQDSKKFLKIMFSYNNKELIINETVPNRFSPKSPDKAHLNLHINSLELGDSAVYFCASSQSSGSGSPLHFGNGTRLTVT.

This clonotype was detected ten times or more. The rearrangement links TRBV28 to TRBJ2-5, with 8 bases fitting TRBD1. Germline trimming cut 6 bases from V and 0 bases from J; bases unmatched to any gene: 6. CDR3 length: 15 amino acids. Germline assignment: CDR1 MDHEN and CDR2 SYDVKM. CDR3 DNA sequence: TGTGCCAGCAGCCGTACGGACAGGGACCAAGAGACCCAGTACTTC. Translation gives CASSRTDRDQETQYF. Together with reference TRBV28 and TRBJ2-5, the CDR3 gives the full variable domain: DVKVTQSSRYLVKRTGEKVFLECVQDMDHENMFWYRQDPGLGLRLIYFSYDVKMKEKGDIPEGYSVSREKKERFSLILESASTNQTSMYLCASSRTDRDQETQYFGPGTRLLVL.

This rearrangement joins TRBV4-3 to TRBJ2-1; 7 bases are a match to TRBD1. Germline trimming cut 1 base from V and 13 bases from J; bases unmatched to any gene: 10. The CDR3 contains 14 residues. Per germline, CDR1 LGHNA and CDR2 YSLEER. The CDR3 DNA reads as TGCGCCAGCAGCCAAGGGGTAAGACAGGGACACCAGTTCTTC. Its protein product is CASSQGVRQGHQFF.

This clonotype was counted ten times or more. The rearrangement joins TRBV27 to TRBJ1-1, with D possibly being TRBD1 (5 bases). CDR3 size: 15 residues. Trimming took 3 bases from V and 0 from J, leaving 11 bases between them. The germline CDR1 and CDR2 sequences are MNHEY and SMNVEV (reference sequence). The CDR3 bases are TGTGCCAGCAGTTTGGGACCTACGGTGAACACTGAAGCTTTCTTT. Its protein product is CASSLGPTVNTEAFF.

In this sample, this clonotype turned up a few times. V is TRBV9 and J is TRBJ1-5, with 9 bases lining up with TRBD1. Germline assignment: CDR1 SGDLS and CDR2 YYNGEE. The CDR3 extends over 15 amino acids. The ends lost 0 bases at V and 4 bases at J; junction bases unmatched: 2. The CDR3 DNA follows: TGTGCCAGCAGCGTAGGAGACAGGGGGAATCAGCCCCAGCATTTT. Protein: CASSVGDRGNQPQHF.

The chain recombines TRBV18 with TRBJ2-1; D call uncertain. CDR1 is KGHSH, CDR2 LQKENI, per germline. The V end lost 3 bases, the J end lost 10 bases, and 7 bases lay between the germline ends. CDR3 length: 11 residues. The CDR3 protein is CASSPSQEQFF. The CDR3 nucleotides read TGTGCCAGCTCACCGAGCCAGGAGCAGTTCTTC.

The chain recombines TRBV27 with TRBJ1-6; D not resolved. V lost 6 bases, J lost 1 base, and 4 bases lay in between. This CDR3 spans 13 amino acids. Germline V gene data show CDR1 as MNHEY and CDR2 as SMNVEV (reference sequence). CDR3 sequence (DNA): TGTGCCAGCAGGGGATCCTATAATTCACCCCTCCACTTT. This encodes CASRGSYNSPLHF.

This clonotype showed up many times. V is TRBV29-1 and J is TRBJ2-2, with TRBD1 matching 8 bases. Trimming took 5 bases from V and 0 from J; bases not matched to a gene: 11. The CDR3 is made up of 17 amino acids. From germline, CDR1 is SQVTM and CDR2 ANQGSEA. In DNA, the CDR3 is TGCAGCGTTAAGGGACAGGCAACTGCAGCGAACACCGGGGAGCTGTTTTTT. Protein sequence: CSVKGQATAANTGELFF.